This TCR beta chain was identified in a study of graft-versus-host responses after intestinal transplantation. Across the study: Transplantation in recipients was multivisceral, liver-intestinal, or isolated intestinal. Anti-thymocyte globulin induction was given to all recipients, followed by tacrolimus and steroids for around three years.

Tissue processing of the graft released intraepithelial and lamina propria lymphocytes from it. TCRdb's table, derived via immunoSEQ multiplex PCR, lists solely in-frame clones and lacks some. The profile shows several thousand clones, 85% to 90% of them singletons. The source was ileum tissue, collected 156 days after intestinal transplant. The sequence derives from a human patient who received an intestinal transplant, so some T cells may come from the graft donor.

The CDR3 nucleotides are TGTGCCAGTAGTCGGGGGGCGCGCTCCTACAATGAGCAGTTCTTC. This sequence encodes CASSRGARSYNEQFF. This sequence joins TRBV19 and TRBJ2-1; TRBD2 might be the D (7 bases). Germline V CDR1 and CDR2: LNHDA, SQIVND (reference sequence). Trimming shortened V by 5 bases and J by 0 bases, and 11 bases separated the two germline ends. The CDR3 covers 15 residues.